This passage covers 11 T cell receptor beta chains from one sample sequenced in a study of T cell responses to AZD1222 COVID-19 vaccine. Sequencing was performed with immunoSEQ multiplex PCR; in TCRdb, only in-frame clones are kept and a portion is missing. The table lists 110,000 or so clones, roughly 84% of them singletons. The material sequenced was peripheral blood, taken on day 0 of AZD1222 vaccination. The receptors come from an adult in good health.

The rearrangement uses TRBV3-1 (or the pseudogene TRBV3-2) and TRBJ1-2; D uncertain. V shed 2 bases and J shed 0 bases, with 7 bases lying between them. Germline V gene sequence: CDR1 LGHDT, CDR2 YNNKEL (reference sequence). The CDR3 sequence is 14 residues long. Written as DNA, the CDR3 is TGTGCCAGCAGCCAAATAGATGCTAACTATGGCTACACCTTC. This sequence encodes CASSQIDANYGYTF.

This clone was observed a single time. The chain employs TRBV6-5 and TRBJ1-5; no firm D call. The germline V and J ends were trimmed by 0 bases and 4 bases, with 4 bases remaining between them. The CDR3 contains 13 residues. Looked up from germline, CDR1 is MNHEY and CDR2 is SVGAGI. The chain's CDR3 is CASSYSWNQPQHF. CDR3 bases: TGTGCCAGCAGTTACTCGTGGAATCAGCCCCAGCATTTT.

The chain couples TRBV24-1 to TRBJ2-3; D is uncertain. The CDR3 is made up of 15 amino acids. V was pared by 1 base and J by 0 bases, with 7 bases between. CDR1 and CDR2 (germline): KGHDR, SFDVKD. The CDR3 is CATSDLGKSTDTQYF. In DNA, the CDR3 is TGTGCCACCAGTGATTTAGGCAAAAGCACAGATACGCAGTATTTT.

The chain links TRBV5-1 to TRBJ2-2; D gene ambiguous. The germline gives CDR1 SGHRS, CDR2 YFSETQ. This CDR3 spans 14 amino acids. V lost 0 bases and J lost 1, with 4 bases in between. This chain's CDR3 is CASSLGLNTGELFF. As DNA, the CDR3 is TGCGCCAGCAGCTTGGGGTTGAACACCGGGGAGCTGTTTTTT.

The V and J genes are TRBV7-2 and TRBJ2-1, with TRBD2 matching 15 bases. The length of the CDR3 is 17 residues. The germline V gene encodes CDR1 SGHTA and CDR2 FQGNSA. The V gene end was trimmed by 5 bases and the J gene end by 9 bases; junction bases not matched to a gene: 11. CDR3 protein: CASSPSGTSGGKSEQFF. CDR3 nucleotide sequence: TGTGCCAGCAGCCCTAGTGGGACTAGCGGGGGGAAGTCTGAGCAGTTCTTC.

This clone appeared a few times. The V gene is TRBV15, the J gene TRBJ1-5; D remains unclear. There are 14 residues in the CDR3. Between the trimmed V and J ends, which lost 4 bases and 2 bases, there was a span of 9 bases. Germline CDR1 LNHNV, CDR2 YYDKDF (reference sequence). For the CDR3, the DNA is TGTGCCACCAGCATGCGTTTAGGCAATCAGCCCCAGCATTTT. Protein sequence: CATSMRLGNQPQHF.

A few counts support this clone. The V call is TRBV6-1, the J call TRBJ2-5; D unresolved. The germline V gene encodes CDR1 MNHNS and CDR2 SASEGT. The CDR3 is 14 residues long. The V end was cut by 3 bases, the J end by 3 bases, with 11 bases between. CDR3 DNA sequence: TGTGCCAGCAGTGAGGGCAGGAGAAAAGAGACCCAGTACTTC. Its translation is CASSEGRRKETQYF.

CDR3 coding DNA: TGTGCCAGCAGTTTACTACAGGGAGAACAGCCCCAGCATTTT. It is translated as CASSLLQGEQPQHF. The V gene is TRBV27, the J gene TRBJ1-5; D perhaps matches TRBD1 (6 bases). CDR1 is MNHEY and CDR2 is SMNVEV in the germline V gene (reference sequence). V gave up 2 bases and J gave up 7 bases, with 12 bases separating them. The CDR3 loop spans 14 amino acids.

This chain uses TRBV27 with TRBJ2-4, with D hard to call. Trimming removed 5 bases from V and 9 bases from J, with 23 bases in between. The CDR3 length is 16 residues. Germline-derived CDR1 and CDR2 are MNHEY and SMNVEV (reference sequence). The CDR3 region is CASSPHQFPFPAIQYF. DNA for the CDR3: TGTGCCAGCAGTCCCCACCAATTCCCCTTCCCGGCCATTCAGTACTTC.

The chain combines TRBV19 with TRBJ1-5; the D gene is possibly TRBD1 (6 bases). Germline CDR1 and CDR2: LNHDA and SQIVND (reference sequence). CDR3 length equals 14 residues. The V gene lost 7 bases and the J gene lost 7 bases, with 17 bases spanning the gap. The CDR3, as DNA: TGTGCCAGTATGGACAGCGTTCCTAGGCAGCCCCAGCATTTT. Encoded protein: CASMDSVPRQPQHF.

The J gene is TRBJ2-7, the V gene TRBV2; no definite D call. V lost 8 bases, J lost 6 bases, and 14 bases lay in between. Looked up from germline, CDR1 is SNHLY and CDR2 is FYNNEI. CDR3 size: 12 residues. This CDR3 is CASGPTGFEQYF. The DNA of the CDR3 is TGTGCCAGCGGCCCGACTGGCTTCGAGCAGTACTTC.